The following is a T cell receptor (beta chain) sequence with its context. The V end was cut by 6 bases, the J end by 2 bases, with 17 bases between. CDR3 length: 15 amino acids. The germline CDR1 and CDR2 sequences are MDHEN and SYDVKM. The table came from immunoSEQ multiplex PCR; TCRdb's copy has only in-frame clones and leaves some out. The sample contains about 32,000 clones, approximately 90% of which appear only once. This record belongs to a study of regulatory and conventional T cells in RAG deficiency. The same data also went into a second study, on regulatory T cells. According to that study: The PCR used 52 TRBV and 13 TRBJ primers.

The sample comprised CD8+ T cells sorted from blood. This sequence was found in a human donor in good health. The chain employs TRBV28 and TRBJ2-7; perhaps TRBD1 as D (5 bases). CDR3 region: CASSSDSPHPYEQYF. The CDR3 DNA is TGTGCCAGCAGCTCCGACAGTCCCCATCCCTACGAGCAGTACTTC.